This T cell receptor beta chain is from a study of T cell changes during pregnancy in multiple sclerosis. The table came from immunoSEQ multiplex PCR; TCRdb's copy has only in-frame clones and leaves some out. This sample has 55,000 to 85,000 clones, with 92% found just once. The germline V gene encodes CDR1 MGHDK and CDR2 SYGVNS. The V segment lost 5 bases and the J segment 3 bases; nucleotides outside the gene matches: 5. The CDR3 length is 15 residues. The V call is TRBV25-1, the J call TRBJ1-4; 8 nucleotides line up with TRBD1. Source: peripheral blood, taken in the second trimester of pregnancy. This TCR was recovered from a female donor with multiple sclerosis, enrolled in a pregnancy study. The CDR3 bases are TGTGCCAGCAGTTGGACAGGGTTACCTAATGAAAAACTGTTTTTT. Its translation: CASSWTGLPNEKLFF.